Below are 4 T cell receptor beta chains sequenced from a single sample in a study of early T cells in non-severe SARS-CoV-2 infection. MiXCR was run by TCRdb on the 5' RACE reads, yielding one entry per CDR3 protein. The table has approximately 56,000 distinct CDR3 sequences, roughly a tenth seen once. The sequenced sample consisted of whole blood. These receptors came from an adult who was a healthcare worker with PCR-confirmed SARS-CoV-2 infection or an uninfected control (not recorded which).

At least ten counts were recorded for this clonotype. V usage is TRBV12-3 or TRBV12-4 and J usage is TRBJ1-2; 9 bases line up with TRBD1. This CDR3 region has 15 residues. J gave up 1 base and V 6 bases, and 6 bases lay outside the gene matches. In nucleotides, the CDR3 is TGTGCCAGCAGAGGAAACAGGGGGCATAACTATGGCTACACCTTC. Encoded protein: CASRGNRGHNYGYTF.

This clonotype was observed at least ten times. The J gene is TRBJ2-2, the V gene TRBV7-9; maybe TRBD2 (5 bases). V lost 6 bases and J lost 0, with 11 bases in between. Germline V gives CDR1 SEHNR, CDR2 FQNEAQ (reference sequence). This CDR3 is built from 15 residues. The CDR3, as DNA: TGTGCCAGCAGTCCTCCGACTACGAACACCGGGGAGCTGTTTTTT. Residues: CASSPPTTNTGELFF.

In this sample, this clonotype turned up a few times. V gene TRBV5-6 combines with J gene TRBJ1-4; no clear D gene. The CDR3 loop spans 15 amino acids. CDR1 and CDR2 (germline): SGHDT, YYEEEE. V was trimmed by 2 bases and J by 0 bases, leaving 8 bases between them. CDR3: CASSFPSATNEKLFF. Here the CDR3 DNA reads TGTGCCAGCAGCTTCCCCTCGGCAACTAATGAAAAACTGTTTTTT.

In its sample, this clonotype was seen many times. The rearrangement links TRBV7-9 to TRBJ2-4, with D maybe TRBD2 (6 bases). Germline CDR1 and CDR2: SEHNR and FQNEAQ (reference sequence). Deletions cut 5 bases from V and 11 bases from J, with 16 bases between. This CDR3 region has 13 residues. This CDR3 is CASSGYPGGVQYF. For the CDR3, the DNA is TGTGCCAGCAGCGGCTATCCCGGAGGGGTTCAGTACTTC.